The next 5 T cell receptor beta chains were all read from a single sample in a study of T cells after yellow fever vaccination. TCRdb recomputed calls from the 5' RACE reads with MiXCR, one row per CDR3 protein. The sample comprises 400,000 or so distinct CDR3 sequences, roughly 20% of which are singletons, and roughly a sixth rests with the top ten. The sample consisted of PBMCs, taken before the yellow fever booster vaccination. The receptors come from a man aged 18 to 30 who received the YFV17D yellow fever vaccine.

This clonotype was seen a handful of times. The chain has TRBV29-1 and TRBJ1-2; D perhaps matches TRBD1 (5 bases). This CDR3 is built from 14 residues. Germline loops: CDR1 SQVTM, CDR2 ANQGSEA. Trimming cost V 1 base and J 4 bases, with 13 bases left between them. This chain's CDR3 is CSVEVNQGPYGYTF. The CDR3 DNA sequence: TGCAGCGTTGAAGTGAACCAGGGCCCCTATGGCTACACCTTC.

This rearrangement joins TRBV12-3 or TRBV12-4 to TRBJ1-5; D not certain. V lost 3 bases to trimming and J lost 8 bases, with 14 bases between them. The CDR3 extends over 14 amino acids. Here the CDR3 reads CASSLRQVREPQHF. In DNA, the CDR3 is TGTGCCAGCAGTTTGCGGCAGGTTAGGGAGCCCCAGCATTTT.

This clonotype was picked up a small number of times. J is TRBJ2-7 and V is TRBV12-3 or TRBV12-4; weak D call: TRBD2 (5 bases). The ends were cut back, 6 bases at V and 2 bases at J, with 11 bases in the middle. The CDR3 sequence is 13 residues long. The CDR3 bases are TGTGCCAGCAGAAGGAGGTCTACCTACGAGCAGTACTTC. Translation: CASRRRSTYEQYF.

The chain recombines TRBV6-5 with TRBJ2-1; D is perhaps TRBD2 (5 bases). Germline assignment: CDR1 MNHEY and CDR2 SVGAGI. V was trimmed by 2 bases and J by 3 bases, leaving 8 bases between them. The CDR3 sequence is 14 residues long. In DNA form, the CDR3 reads TGTGCCAGCAGTTACGACCGGGACTACAATGAGCAGTTCTTC. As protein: CASSYDRDYNEQFF.

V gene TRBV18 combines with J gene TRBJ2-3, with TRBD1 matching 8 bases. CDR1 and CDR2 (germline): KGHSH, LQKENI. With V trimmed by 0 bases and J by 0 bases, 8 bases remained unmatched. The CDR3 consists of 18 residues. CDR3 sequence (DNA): TGTGCCAGCTCACCACCTCAGGGGGCGATTGCTAGCACAGATACGCAGTATTTT. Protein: CASSPPQGAIASTDTQYF.